This TCR beta chain appears in the sequencing data of a study of PD-L1 blockade in urothelial cancer. Across the study: At 6 weeks and at 3 weeks (second dose) after treatment start, blood was analyzed.

Noted time point: pretreatment peripheral blood. The patients had locally advanced or metastatic urothelial carcinoma. The CDR3 consists of 15 residues. CDR1 is KGHSH and CDR2 is LQKENI in the germline V gene. V was clipped by 3 bases and J by 6 bases; unmatched bases: 7. Here immunoSEQ multiplex PCR was the method, and the copy in TCRdb shows in-frame clones only, minus some. The sample has approximately 50,000 clones, approximately 85% seen once. The source is a man in his forties or fifties with urothelial cancer. V gene TRBV18 combines with J gene TRBJ2-2; 7 nucleotides match TRBD2. This material consisted of PBMCs, taken around atezolizumab (anti-PD-L1) treatment. In nucleotides, the CDR3 is TGTGCCAGCTCACCGGTAGCTAGCGGAGCCGGGGAGCTGTTTTTT. Translation gives CASSPVASGAGELFF.